The 29 T cell receptor beta chains below all came from one sample that was sequenced in a study of blood T cell repertoires in COVID-19. Produced via immunoSEQ multiplex PCR; TCRdb's table is partial and in-frame only. The sample holds 60,000 to 100,000 clones, 70% to 90% seen once. Specimen: peripheral blood. These receptor sequences come from a man aged 50-60 years with active COVID-19.

This CDR3 is CASSNRDMPYEQYF. The CDR3 DNA follows: TGTGCCAGCAGTAACCGGGACATGCCCTACGAGCAGTACTTC. This chain uses TRBV28 with TRBJ2-7, with D maybe TRBD1 (6 bases). From germline, CDR1 is MDHEN and CDR2 SYDVKM. The CDR3 sequence is 14 residues long. Trimming stripped 5 bases from V and 2 bases from J, with 13 bases between. The complete variable domain, with remaining parts taken from reference TRBV28 and TRBJ2-7, reads DVKVTQSSRYLVKRTGEKVFLECVQDMDHENMFWYRQDPGLGLRLIYFSYDVKMKEKGDIPEGYSVSREKKERFSLILESASTNQTSMYLCASSNRDMPYEQYFGPGTRLTVT.

The CDR3: CASIAGVGPGELFF. Written as DNA, the CDR3 is TGTGCCAGTATCGCGGGAGTAGGCCCCGGGGAGCTGTTTTTT. The chain has TRBV19 and TRBJ2-2, with 7 nucleotides matching TRBD2. Germline CDR1 LNHDA, CDR2 SQIVND (reference sequence). This CDR3 comprises 14 residues. J lost 6 bases, V lost 7 bases, and 8 bases had no gene match.

This clone was seen more than once but under ten times. The V gene is TRBV19, the J gene TRBJ1-5; no reliable D call. The CDR3 is 14 residues long. V gave up 7 bases and J gave up 0 bases, with 10 bases separating them. The V gene's germline CDR1 is LNHDA and CDR2 SQIVND (reference sequence). The CDR3 region is CASTVAGSNQPQHF. The CDR3 DNA reads as TGTGCCAGTACCGTGGCAGGTAGCAATCAGCCCCAGCATTTT.

The sample holds one count of this clone. This rearrangement joins TRBV7-2 to TRBJ2-3; 7 bases fit TRBD1. Per germline, CDR1 SGHTA and CDR2 FQGNSA. There are 15 residues in the CDR3. V was pared by 1 base and J by 2 bases, with 3 bases of the junction left unmatched. CDR3 residues: CASSLGQGNTDTQYF. CDR3 coding DNA: TGTGCCAGCAGCTTAGGACAGGGTAACACAGATACGCAGTATTTT.

This clone has a handful of counts. The chain recombines TRBV15 with TRBJ1-6; D call uncertain. From germline, CDR1 is LNHNV and CDR2 YYDKDF (reference sequence). The CDR3 consists of 12 residues. Deletions cut 8 bases from V and 9 bases from J, with 11 bases between. This CDR3 reads CATSLTGSPLHF. The CDR3 DNA reads as TGTGCCACCTCGCTAACGGGTTCACCCCTCCACTTT.

The chain links TRBV29-1 to TRBJ2-3; 8 bases align to TRBD2. V was pared by 5 bases and J by 0 bases, with 7 bases of the junction left unmatched. Germline V CDR1 and CDR2: SQVTM, ANQGSEA. The CDR3 contains 15 residues. DNA for the CDR3: TGCAGCGTTCTCCTGCCTAGCGGGAGCACAGATACGCAGTATTTT. Its translation is CSVLLPSGSTDTQYF.

The chain employs TRBV24-1 and TRBJ2-1; 12 bases match TRBD1. The ends lost 3 bases at V and 4 bases at J; junction bases unmatched: 6. CDR1 KGHDR and CDR2 SFDVKD come from the germline V gene. This CDR3 spans 17 amino acids. The CDR3 reads CATSDPAGQGAYNEQFF. CDR3 bases: TGTGCCACCAGTGATCCTGCGGGACAGGGGGCTTACAATGAGCAGTTCTTC.

V usage is TRBV19 and J usage is TRBJ1-1; TRBD1 aligns across 7 bases. The CDR3 loop spans 11 amino acids. V shed 8 bases and J 11 bases; nucleotides not matched to a gene: 8. CDR1 LNHDA and CDR2 SQIVND come from the germline V gene (reference sequence). DNA of the CDR3: TGTGCCAGTCGACAGGGACTTGGGGCTTTCTTT. This sequence encodes CASRQGLGAFF.

The chain recombines TRBV5-1 with TRBJ2-3; 9 nucleotides agree with TRBD2. The germline CDR1 and CDR2 sequences are SGHRS and YFSETQ. Trimming removed 1 base from V and 4 bases from J; junction bases left unmatched: 4. This CDR3 region has 15 residues. CDR3 in DNA: TGCGCCAGCAGCTTGCGCGGGAGGGGCGCAGATACGCAGTATTTT. Translation gives CASSLRGRGADTQYF.

CDR3 nucleotide sequence: TGTGCCAGCAGACTTGGCATTCGACAGGGTAATGAGCAGTTCTTC. Translating it yields CASRLGIRQGNEQFF. This chain uses TRBV2 with TRBJ2-1; 7 bases align to TRBD1. Germline values: CDR1 SNHLY, CDR2 FYNNEI. The CDR3 covers 15 residues. Trimming removed 6 bases from V and 7 bases from J; junction bases left unmatched: 12.

The chain carries TRBV19 and TRBJ2-1, with D maybe TRBD2 (5 bases). Germline CDR1 and CDR2: LNHDA and SQIVND (reference sequence). V lost 5 bases and J lost 9, with 20 bases in between. The CDR3 covers 15 residues. The chain's CDR3 is CASSPDSGIPTEQFF. CDR3 coding DNA: TGTGCCAGTAGTCCAGACTCCGGGATTCCCACTGAGCAGTTCTTC.

The chain recombines TRBV6-1 with TRBJ2-1; 7 positions match TRBD1. CDR1 and CDR2 from the germline V gene are MNHNS and SASEGT. CDR3 length: 14 residues. J was trimmed by 15 bases and V by 2 bases; bases with no gene match: 13. Here the CDR3 reads CASSESIDRDSLFF. The CDR3 DNA is TGTGCCAGCAGTGAAAGTATCGACCGGGACAGCTTGTTCTTC.

The chain has TRBV6-4 and TRBJ2-1; perhaps TRBD1 as D (5 bases). Germline CDR1 is MRHNA and CDR2 is SNTAGT. This CDR3 is 15 amino acids long. Trimming removed 5 bases at V and 0 bases at J, with 11 bases between. The chain's CDR3 is CASSTTASSYNEQFF. The DNA for the CDR3 is TGTGCCAGCAGTACGACAGCTAGCTCCTACAATGAGCAGTTCTTC.

This chain connects TRBV6-6 to TRBJ2-1; TRBD2 matches at 8 bases. Per the germline V gene, CDR1 is MNHNY and CDR2 is SVGAGI (reference sequence). Trimming cost V 2 bases and J 9 bases; bases outside gene matches: 6. The CDR3 contains 14 residues. The CDR3 bases are TGTGCCAGCAGTTACGGCAGCGGGAGAACTGAGCAGTTCTTC. It is translated as CASSYGSGRTEQFF.

The chain has TRBV28 and TRBJ2-2; TRBD1 agrees at 9 bases. There are 16 residues in the CDR3. Germline V lookup: CDR1 MDHEN, CDR2 SYDVKM. Trimming removed 2 bases from V and 1 base from J; junction bases left unmatched: 2. DNA for the CDR3: TGTGCCAGCAGTTTACCGGGACAGGGGAACACCGGGGAGCTGTTTTTT. Translated: CASSLPGQGNTGELFF.

The chain is built from TRBV2 and TRBJ1-6; possible D gene TRBD1, 5 bases. CDR3 length: 15 residues. V lost 7 bases and J 7 bases, leaving 17 bases between the germline ends. In germline, CDR1 is SNHLY, CDR2 FYNNEI. This CDR3 reads CASTSQTVLNSPLHF. For the CDR3, the DNA is TGTGCCAGCACCAGCCAGACAGTTCTGAATTCACCCCTCCACTTT. The variable domain in full, completed from reference TRBV2 and TRBJ1-6, reads EPEVTQTPSHQVTQMGQEVILRCVPISNHLYFYWYRQILGQKVEFLVSFYNNEISEKSEIFDDQFSVERPDGSNFTLKIRSTKLEDSAMYFCASTSQTVLNSPLHFGNGTRLTVT.

The chain carries TRBV28 and TRBJ1-2; no definite D call. The CDR3 has 12 residues. V dropped 4 bases and J dropped 3 bases, with 6 bases sitting between them. Germline V gene data show CDR1 as MDHEN and CDR2 as SYDVKM. As DNA, the CDR3 is TGTGCCAGCAGTTCACCAGACTATGGCTACACCTTC. It specifies CASSSPDYGYTF.

The CDR3 DNA reads TGTGCCAGCAGTTCTATAGGGGCGGGAGCGGTCGAGCAGTACTTC. Translated, it gives CASSSIGAGAVEQYF. This chain links TRBV6-2 or TRBV6-3 with TRBJ2-7, with 7 bases aligning to TRBD2. V lost 4 bases, J lost 6 bases, and 12 bases stayed unmatched. The germline V gene encodes CDR1 MNHEY and CDR2 SVGEGT. CDR3 size: 15 residues.

The chain links TRBV11-3 to TRBJ2-5; D remains unclear. The germline V gene has CDR1 SGHNT and CDR2 YENEEA. The V end was cut by 6 bases, the J end by 4 bases, with 12 bases between. This CDR3 has 13 amino acids. The CDR3 DNA is TGTGCCAGCAGTATTATGGCCCTAGAGACCCAGTACTTC. It yields the protein CASSIMALETQYF.

This clone was picked up one time. This CDR3 reads CASSPPTGTGLNIQYF. The CDR3 region has the DNA TGCGCCAGCAGCCCCCCCACCGGGACGGGACTAAACATTCAGTACTTC. This rearrangement joins TRBV4-1 to TRBJ2-4; a weak D match, TRBD2 (6 bases). The germline CDR1 and CDR2 sequences are MGHRA and YSYEKL. V was cut by 4 bases and J by 6 bases, with 19 bases left in between. This CDR3 is 16 amino acids long.

The chain recombines TRBV7-6 with TRBJ2-2, with D hard to call. This CDR3 comprises 13 residues. The V gene's germline CDR1 is SGHVS and CDR2 FNYEAQ. Between the trimmed V and J ends, which lost 5 bases and 7 bases, there was a span of 11 bases. The CDR3 sequence is CASSVTRGGELFF. The CDR3 DNA reads TGTGCCAGCAGCGTCACCCGAGGCGGGGAGCTGTTTTTT.

This clone appeared a single time. V gene TRBV2 combines with J gene TRBJ2-5, with TRBD2 as a possible D gene (5 bases). Per the germline V gene, CDR1 is SNHLY and CDR2 is FYNNEI. This CDR3 spans 14 amino acids. Trimming took 2 bases from V and 5 from J, leaving 12 bases between them. This CDR3 is CASSEWTPGETQYF. The CDR3 DNA is TGTGCCAGCAGTGAATGGACCCCGGGGGAGACCCAGTACTTC.

The chain recombines TRBV5-1 with TRBJ1-1, with a tentative D call TRBD1 (6 bases). Germline V gene data show CDR1 as SGHRS and CDR2 as YFSETQ. V lost 3 bases and J 1 base, leaving 10 bases between the germline ends. The CDR3 is 14 residues long. CDR3 nucleotide sequence: TGCGCCAGCAGCTCCGGACAGACGAACACTGAAGCTTTCTTT. This encodes CASSSGQTNTEAFF.

The chain combines TRBV13 with TRBJ2-3; D is possibly TRBD2 (6 bases). The V and J ends lost 6 bases and 1 base respectively, with 14 bases between them. The CDR3 length is 15 residues. The germline V gene has CDR1 PRHDT and CDR2 FYEKMQ (reference sequence). CDR3 coding DNA: TGTGCCAGCAGGTTATCCGGGGGTGGCACAGATACGCAGTATTTT. Translating it yields CASRLSGGGTDTQYF.

The chain is built from TRBV14 and TRBJ2-1; a possible D gene is TRBD1 (5 bases). Germline values: CDR1 SGHDN, CDR2 FVKESK. V lost 1 base and J 2 bases, leaving 15 bases between the germline ends. The CDR3 runs 17 residues. For the CDR3, the DNA is TGTGCCAGCAGCCAAGTACCAGGGATGAAACCCTACAATGAGCAGTTCTTC. Translation: CASSQVPGMKPYNEQFF.

The rearrangement joins TRBV7-2 to TRBJ2-7; D perhaps matches TRBD2 (6 bases). V lost 5 bases and J lost 4, with 15 bases in between. The CDR3 spans 14 residues. Germline-derived CDR1 and CDR2 are SGHTA and FQGNSA. The CDR3 is CASSPVVGGYEQYF. Here the CDR3 DNA reads TGTGCCAGCAGCCCGGTCGTTGGGGGGTACGAGCAGTACTTC. The whole variable domain, remainder taken from reference TRBV7-2 and TRBJ2-7, is GAGVSQSPSNKVTEKGKDVELRCDPISGHTALYWYRQSLGQGLEFLIYFQGNSAPDKSGLPSDRFSAERTGGSVSTLTIQRTQQEDSAVYLCASSPVVGGYEQYFGPGTRLTVT.

Here the CDR3 DNA reads TGTGCCAGCAGCCCACGGAGGGCAGTAGACTATGGCTACACCTTC. Amino acid sequence: CASSPRRAVDYGYTF. The chain is built from TRBV7-2 and TRBJ1-2; the D is unclear. Trimming cost V 5 bases and J 3 bases, with 16 bases left between them. The CDR3 contains 15 residues. The V gene's germline CDR1 is SGHTA and CDR2 FQGNSA.

The chain is built from TRBV24-1 and TRBJ1-2; possible D gene TRBD1, 6 bases. V lost 5 bases and J 6 bases, leaving 9 bases between the germline ends. The CDR3 sequence is 12 residues long. Germline V lookup: CDR1 KGHDR, CDR2 SFDVKD. Written as DNA, the CDR3 is TGTGCCACCAGTGGGGGGGGCCATGGCTACACCTTC. It specifies CATSGGGHGYTF.

The rearrangement uses TRBV18 and TRBJ2-7; weak D call: TRBD2 (5 bases). CDR3 length equals 14 residues. Germline V gene sequence: CDR1 KGHSH, CDR2 LQKENI. V was shortened by 0 bases and J by 2 bases, with 8 bases between the two germline ends. The CDR3 region has the DNA TGTGCCAGCTCACCACCGATGACTACCTACGAGCAGTACTTC. Its translation is CASSPPMTTYEQYF.